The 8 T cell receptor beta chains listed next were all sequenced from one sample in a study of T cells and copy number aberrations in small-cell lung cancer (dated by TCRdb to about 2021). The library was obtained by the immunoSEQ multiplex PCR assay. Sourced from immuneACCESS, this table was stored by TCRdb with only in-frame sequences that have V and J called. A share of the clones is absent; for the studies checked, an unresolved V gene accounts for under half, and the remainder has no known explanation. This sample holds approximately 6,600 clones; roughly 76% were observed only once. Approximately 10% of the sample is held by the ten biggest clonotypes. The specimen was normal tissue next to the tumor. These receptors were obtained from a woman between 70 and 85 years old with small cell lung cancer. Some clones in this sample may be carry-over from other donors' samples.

Here the CDR3 reads CASSQEDKDVQPQHF. The CDR3 DNA reads as TGCGCCAGCAGCCAAGAGGACAAGGATGTTCAGCCCCAGCATTTT. The V and J genes are TRBV4-1 and TRBJ1-5, with a weak D call TRBD1 (5 bases). Germline loops: CDR1 MGHRA, CDR2 YSYEKL. CDR3 length: 15 amino acids. V was cut by 0 bases and J by 6 bases, with 12 bases left in between.

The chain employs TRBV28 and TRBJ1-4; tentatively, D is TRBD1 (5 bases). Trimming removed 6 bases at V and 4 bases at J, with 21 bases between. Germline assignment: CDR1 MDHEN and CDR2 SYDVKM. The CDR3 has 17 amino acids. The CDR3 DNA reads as TGTGCCAGCAGGAAAAGGGGCCCACCTTTCTTTAATGAAAAACTGTTTTTT. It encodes CASRKRGPPFFNEKLFF. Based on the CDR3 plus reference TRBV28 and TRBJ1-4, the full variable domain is DVKVTQSSRYLVKRTGEKVFLECVQDMDHENMFWYRQDPGLGLRLIYFSYDVKMKEKGDIPEGYSVSREKKERFSLILESASTNQTSMYLCASRKRGPPFFNEKLFFGSGTQLSVL.

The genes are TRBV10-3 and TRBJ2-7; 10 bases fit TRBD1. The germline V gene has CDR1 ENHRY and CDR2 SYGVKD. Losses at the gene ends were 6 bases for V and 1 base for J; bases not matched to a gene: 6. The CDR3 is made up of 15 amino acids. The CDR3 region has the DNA TGTGCCATCAGGGAACCGGGACAGGGGTCCTACGAGCAGTACTTC. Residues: CAIREPGQGSYEQYF.

The CDR3 DNA reads as TGCGCCAGCAGTCAAAGGCGCCGGGGCGATCAGCCCCAGCATTTT. This translates into CASSQRRRGDQPQHF. The chain recombines TRBV23-1 with TRBJ1-5; a possible D gene is TRBD1 (5 bases). TRBV23-1 is noted as an ORF with a role that remains uncertain. The V gene lost 2 bases and the J gene lost 5 bases, with 13 bases spanning the gap. The CDR3 extends over 15 amino acids.

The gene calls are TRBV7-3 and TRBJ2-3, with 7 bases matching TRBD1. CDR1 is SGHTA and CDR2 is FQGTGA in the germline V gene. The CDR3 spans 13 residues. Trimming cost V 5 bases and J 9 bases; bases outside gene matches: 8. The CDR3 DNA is TGTGCCAGCAGCCCAGGGGACAGTACAACGCAGTATTTT. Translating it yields CASSPGDSTTQYF.

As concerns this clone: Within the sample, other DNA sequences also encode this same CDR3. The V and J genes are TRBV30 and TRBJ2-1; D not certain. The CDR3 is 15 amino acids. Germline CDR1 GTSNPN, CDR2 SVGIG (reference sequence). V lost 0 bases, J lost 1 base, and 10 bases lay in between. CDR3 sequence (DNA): TGTGCCTGGAGTGTACTTACGGGTTCCTACAATGAGCAGTTCTTC. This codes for CAWSVLTGSYNEQFF.

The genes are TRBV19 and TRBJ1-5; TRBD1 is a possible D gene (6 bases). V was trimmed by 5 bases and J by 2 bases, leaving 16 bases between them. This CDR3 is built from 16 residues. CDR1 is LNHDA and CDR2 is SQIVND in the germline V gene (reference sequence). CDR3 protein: CASSLPRGDGNQPQHF. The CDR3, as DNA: TGTGCCAGTAGTCTCCCTAGGGGGGATGGCAATCAGCCCCAGCATTTT.

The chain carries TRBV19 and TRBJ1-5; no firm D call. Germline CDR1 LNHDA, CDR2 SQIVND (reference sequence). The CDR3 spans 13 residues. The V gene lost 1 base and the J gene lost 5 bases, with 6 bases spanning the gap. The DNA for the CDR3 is TGTGCCAGTAGTATAGCTGGGGATCAGCCCCAGCATTTT. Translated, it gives CASSIAGDQPQHF.